This T cell receptor (beta chain) was recorded in a study of blood T cell repertoires in COVID-19. Study context: Collection of acute and convalescent COVID-19 samples took place in the United States, Italy and Spain. From T cells, B-cell-depleted T cells, or PBMCs came the material, which was cDNA or gDNA.

Trimming left V 1 base short and J 0 bases short, with 6 bases between. The CDR3 contains 15 residues. Germline V CDR1 and CDR2: SGHTA, FQGNSA. How the authors handled the data: Amplification of reference gene primers provided the estimated nucleated cell counts. Profiling relied on immunoSEQ multiplex PCR, and the TCRdb table lists in-frame clones only, not all of them. V and J calls and clone size are those listed in that table; D and trimming were worked out from the DNA. This sample has roughly 200,000 clones, with 88% found just once. This clonotype was sampled from a man between 18 and 35 years old with active or convalescent COVID-19. The rearrangement uses TRBV7-2 and TRBJ2-2, with TRBD1 as a possible D gene (5 bases). The sequenced material came from peripheral blood. The CDR3 DNA is TGTGCCAGCAGCTTAGGGACACCGAACACCGGGGAGCTGTTTTTT. Its translation: CASSLGTPNTGELFF.